The 14 T cell receptor beta chains given below trace back to one sample, sequenced in a study of OX40 agonist ivuxolimab in advanced cancers. Clones were sequenced by immunoSEQ multiplex PCR, and TCRdb holds only the in-frame ones, with some missing. The sample contains 100,000 or so clones, 70% to 90% of which appear only once. The sequencing used CD4+ or CD8+ T cells sorted from blood, collected in a trial of the OX40 agonist ivuxolimab. The receptors were gathered from an adult with an advanced solid tumor such as melanoma, head and neck, liver or kidney cancer.

The chain has TRBV6-6 and TRBJ2-7; 8 bases are a match to TRBD1. V gave up 5 bases and J gave up 5 bases; unmatched junction bases: 8. This CDR3 has 14 residues. From germline, CDR1 is MNHNY and CDR2 SVGAGI (reference sequence). The CDR3: CASSPRTGINEQYF. The CDR3 nucleotides read TGTGCCAGCAGTCCCAGGACAGGGATCAACGAGCAGTACTTC.

The chain couples TRBV10-1 to TRBJ1-2; 7 bases are shared with TRBD1. Losses at the gene ends were 2 bases for V and 6 bases for J; bases not matched to a gene: 9. The CDR3 has 15 residues. Germline assignment: CDR1 WNHNN and CDR2 SYGVQD (reference sequence). CDR3: CASSELGRQGHGYTF. CDR3 coding DNA: TGCGCCAGCAGTGAGCTGGGGCGACAGGGCCATGGCTACACCTTC.

This clone appeared once. The chain recombines TRBV7-6 with TRBJ2-7, with 10 bases identical to TRBD2. This CDR3 has 19 amino acids. CDR1 and CDR2 (germline): SGHVS, FNYEAQ. The junction had 20 bases not matched to a gene; V was cut back by 5 bases and J by 4 bases. As DNA, the CDR3 is TGTGCCAGCAGCGAAGACAGGGGAAGGGCTAGCGGGAGCGATTACGAGCAGTACTTC. Protein sequence: CASSEDRGRASGSDYEQYF.

This chain links TRBV10-3 with TRBJ1-1; D uncertain. Germline CDR1 ENHRY, CDR2 SYGVKD. The V and J ends lost 6 bases and 0 bases respectively, with 8 bases between them. The CDR3 is 13 residues long. The CDR3 region is CAIRYTMNTEAFF. The CDR3 nucleotides read TGTGCCATCAGGTACACCATGAACACTGAAGCTTTCTTT.

V usage is TRBV25-1 and J usage is TRBJ2-1; the D gene is possibly TRBD2 (5 bases). Germline-derived CDR1 and CDR2 are MGHDK and SYGVNS. The CDR3 extends over 16 amino acids. The V end was cut by 6 bases, the J end by 6 bases, with 21 bases between. This chain's CDR3 is CASSDPGKGRGNEQFF. The CDR3 coding sequence is TGTGCCAGCAGCGACCCCGGGAAAGGCCGGGGCAATGAGCAGTTCTTC.

The J gene is TRBJ2-7, the V gene TRBV28; 8 bases fit TRBD1. Germline values: CDR1 MDHEN, CDR2 SYDVKM. V shed 6 bases, J shed 3 bases, and the junction held 1 base outside the gene matches. This CDR3 has 12 residues. Here the CDR3 DNA reads TGTGCCAGCAGGGGACAGGACTACGAGCAGTACTTC. Its translation: CASRGQDYEQYF.

The chain uses TRBV11-2 and TRBJ1-1; D might be TRBD1 (5 bases). Per germline, CDR1 SGHAT and CDR2 FQNNGV. V lost 5 bases and J lost 1, with 17 bases in between. This CDR3 contains 16 residues. CDR3 in DNA: TGTGCCAGCAGCCCCCGGACATTGGAGGAGAACACTGAAGCTTTCTTT. The encoded protein is CASSPRTLEENTEAFF.

This clone was counted between two and nine times. V usage is TRBV2 and J usage is TRBJ2-5; 7 bases are shared with TRBD1. Germline CDR1 and CDR2: SNHLY and FYNNEI. V lost 5 bases and J lost 5; bases outside the gene matches: 5. The CDR3 has 13 amino acids. CDR3: CASSFQGDETQYF. The CDR3 DNA sequence: TGTGCCAGCAGTTTTCAGGGGGATGAGACCCAGTACTTC.

The gene calls are TRBV7-3 and TRBJ2-7; D might be TRBD1 (5 bases). V gave up 5 bases and J gave up 6 bases, with 14 bases separating them. Per the germline V gene, CDR1 is SGHTA and CDR2 is FQGTGA. The CDR3 extends over 13 amino acids. CDR3 loop: CASSRGPLFEQYF. The CDR3 DNA reads as TGTGCCAGCAGCAGGGGTCCCCTTTTCGAGCAGTACTTC. Full variable domain (missing parts from reference TRBV7-3 and TRBJ2-7): GAGVSQTPSNKVTEKGKYVELRCDPISGHTALYWYRQSLGQGPEFLIYFQGTGAADDSGLPNDRFFAVRPEGSVSTLKIQRTERGDSAVYLCASSRGPLFEQYFGPGTRLTVT.

The V and J genes are TRBV7-3 and TRBJ2-1; D may match TRBD1 or TRBD2 (5 bases each). From germline, CDR1 is SGHTA and CDR2 FQGTGA. This CDR3 comprises 15 residues. V lost 6 bases, J lost 7 bases, and 19 bases lay in between. The CDR3: CASRRMVGDGNEQFF. Written as DNA, the CDR3 is TGTGCCAGCAGGCGCATGGTAGGGGACGGGAATGAGCAGTTCTTC.

V gene TRBV7-6 combines with J gene TRBJ2-1, with TRBD2 as a possible D gene (5 bases). V lost 1 base to trimming and J lost 0 bases, with 7 bases between them. Germline V gene sequence: CDR1 SGHVS, CDR2 FNYEAQ. CDR3 size: 15 residues. The CDR3 nucleotides read TGTGCCAGCAGCTTAGTAGCGACCTCCTACAATGAGCAGTTCTTC. Translated, it gives CASSLVATSYNEQFF.

The rearrangement links TRBV28 to TRBJ2-6; weak D call: TRBD1 (6 bases). The CDR3 spans 16 residues. Germline lookup yields CDR1 MDHEN and CDR2 SYDVKM. With 5 bases removed from V and 4 bases from J, the gap between germline ends came to 15 bases. CDR3 sequence: CASSIGGPTGANVLTF. The CDR3 DNA is TGTGCCAGCAGTATTGGGGGCCCGACCGGGGCCAACGTCCTGACTTTC. The whole variable domain, filled in from reference TRBV28 and TRBJ2-6, reads DVKVTQSSRYLVKRTGEKVFLECVQDMDHENMFWYRQDPGLGLRLIYFSYDVKMKEKGDIPEGYSVSREKKERFSLILESASTNQTSMYLCASSIGGPTGANVLTFGAGSRLTVL.

V is TRBV7-2 and J is TRBJ2-3; 10 positions match TRBD2. V was clipped by 2 bases and J by 3 bases; unmatched bases: 8. Germline V gene sequence: CDR1 SGHTA, CDR2 FQGNSA. This CDR3 region has 17 residues. CDR3 in amino acids: CASSLPKTSGSTDTQYF. The CDR3 bases are TGTGCCAGCAGCTTACCTAAGACTAGCGGGTCTACAGATACGCAGTATTTT. Looking up the rest from reference TRBV7-2 and TRBJ2-3 gives the full variable domain: GAGVSQSPSNKVTEKGKDVELRCDPISGHTALYWYRQSLGQGLEFLIYFQGNSAPDKSGLPSDRFSAERTGGSVSTLTIQRTQQEDSAVYLCASSLPKTSGSTDTQYFGPGTRLTVL.

V gene TRBV9 combines with J gene TRBJ2-3; D might be TRBD1 or TRBD2, each matching 5 bases. From germline, CDR1 is SGDLS and CDR2 YYNGEE. V gave up 0 bases and J gave up 2 bases, with 16 bases separating them. This CDR3 contains 17 residues. The CDR3 protein is CASSVGGAPVITDTQYF. DNA for the CDR3: TGTGCCAGCAGCGTAGGAGGGGCCCCAGTTATCACAGATACGCAGTATTTT.